The present T cell receptor beta chain was sequenced within a study of blood T cell repertoires in COVID-19. Looking at the study overall: The study drew acute and convalescent COVID-19 samples from the United States, Italy and Spain.

CDR3 length: 14 amino acids. The V and J ends lost 7 bases and 5 bases, in that order; junction bases with no gene match: 6. The germline CDR1 and CDR2 sequences are SNHLY and FYNNEI. Profiling relied on immunoSEQ multiplex PCR, and the TCRdb table lists in-frame clones only, not all of them. Of 200,000 to 300,000 clones in the sample, 90% are singletons; the top ten hold about 4%. A single count supports this clone. The sequenced material came from peripheral blood. The chain combines TRBV2 with TRBJ1-1; 11 bases fit TRBD1. The clonotype comes from a woman in her forties with acute or convalescent COVID-19. CDR3 protein: CASTPGTGGTEAFF. The CDR3 coding sequence is TGTGCCAGCACCCCCGGGACAGGGGGGACTGAAGCTTTCTTT.